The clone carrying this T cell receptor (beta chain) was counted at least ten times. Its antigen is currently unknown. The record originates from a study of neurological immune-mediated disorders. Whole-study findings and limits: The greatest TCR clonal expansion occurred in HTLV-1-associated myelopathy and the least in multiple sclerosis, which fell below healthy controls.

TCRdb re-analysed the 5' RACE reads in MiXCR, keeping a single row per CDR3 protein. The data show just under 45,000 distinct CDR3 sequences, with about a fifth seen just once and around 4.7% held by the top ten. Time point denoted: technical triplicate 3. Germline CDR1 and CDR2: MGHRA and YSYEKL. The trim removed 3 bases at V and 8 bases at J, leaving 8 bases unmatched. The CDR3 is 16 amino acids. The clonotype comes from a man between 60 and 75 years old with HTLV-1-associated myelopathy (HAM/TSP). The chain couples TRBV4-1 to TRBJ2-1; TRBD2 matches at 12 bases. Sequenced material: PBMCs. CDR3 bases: TGCGCCAGCAGCCAGACCCTAGCGGGAGGGGTCCATGAGCAGTTCTTC. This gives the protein CASSQTLAGGVHEQFF.